The text below deals with one T cell receptor (beta chain). With random hexamers, reverse transcription was performed on roughly 0.5 to 1 ug of RNA. TCRdb recomputed calls from the immunoSEQ multiplex PCR reads with MiXCR, one row per CDR3 protein. The sample lists about 140,000 distinct CDR3 sequences; around 95% were seen once. The sample belongs to a study of CD8 T cells in Susac syndrome. CDR3 length: 15 residues. With 1 base removed from V and 4 bases from J, the gap between germline ends came to 13 bases. Germline-derived CDR1 and CDR2 are MNHNS and SASEGT. Negative isolation was used for CD8+ and CD4+ T cells and FACS enrichment for TEMRA cells.

The J gene is TRBJ1-1, the V gene TRBV6-1; D ambiguous. Specimen: CD4+ T cells from PBMCs. This receptor was obtained from a human donor with multiple sclerosis. CDR3 DNA: TGTGCCAGCAGTGAAGGCGGCCTTAGAAGCACTGAAGCTTTCTTT. Amino acids: CASSEGGLRSTEAFF.